Below are 2 T cell receptor beta chains sequenced from a single sample in a study of cytomegalovirus exposure and HLA in healthy donors. The PCR used 60 Vbeta and 13 Jbeta primers. Repertoires were generated with immunoSEQ multiplex PCR, while TCRdb's copy carries only in-frame clones and drops some. This table lists more than 200,000 clones. The sample was PBMCs. The source is a woman in her 30s in good health and CMV-seropositive.

About this clone itself: This sample also contains other DNA sequences that code for the same CDR3. The chain has TRBV15 and TRBJ2-7; no clear D. CDR3 size: 14 residues. V lost 1 base to trimming and J lost 1 base, with 8 bases between them. Germline V gene lookup returns CDR1 LNHNV and CDR2 YYDKDF (reference sequence). The CDR3 DNA sequence: TGTGCCACCAGCAGAGGTTTAGATTCCTACGAGCAGTACTTC. This encodes CATSRGLDSYEQYF.

This chain connects TRBV10-3 to TRBJ1-6; D is undetermined. This CDR3 is 17 amino acids long. Germline V CDR1 and CDR2: ENHRY, SYGVKD. The germline V and J ends were trimmed by 5 bases and 0 bases, with 14 bases remaining between them. The CDR3 bases are TGTGCCATCAGTCCAGAAATTTCACCCTCCTATAATTCACCCCTCCACTTT. This translates into CAISPEISPSYNSPLHF.